Presented here are 3 T cell receptor beta chains from one specimen sequenced in a study of T cell responses to AZD1222 COVID-19 vaccine (dated by TCRdb to about 2021). According to the study, the label for this sample's time point signals: baseline before first vaccination. The library relied on the immunoSEQ multiplex PCR assay. TCRdb holds this immuneACCESS table with in-frame rearrangements only. Some clones are missing; in checked studies, unresolved V genes explain under half, and the rest has no known cause. Recorded for this sample are around 150,000 clones; 90% to 95% of them occurred a single time. Together, the top ten hold approximately 5.3% of the sample. The sample was peripheral blood, taken on day 0 of AZD1222 vaccination. These receptors were taken from an adult in good health.

The chain has TRBV7-8 and TRBJ2-3, with D possibly being TRBD1 or TRBD2 (5 bases each). Germline loops: CDR1 SGHVS, CDR2 FQNEAQ. The CDR3 is 15 residues long. V lost 7 bases and J lost 0, with 14 bases in between. CDR3 protein: CASTQTRDSTDTQYF. CDR3 bases: TGTGCCAGCACCCAAACCCGGGACAGCACAGATACGCAGTATTTT.

CDR3 protein: CASSMRAFYNSPLHF. CDR3 nucleotide sequence: TGTGCCAGTAGTATGAGGGCATTCTATAATTCACCCCTCCACTTT. V gene TRBV19 combines with J gene TRBJ1-6; no reliable D call. Germline CDR1 is LNHDA and CDR2 is SQIVND (reference sequence). The CDR3 runs to 15 residues. Trimming removed 3 bases from V and 3 bases from J, with 9 bases in between.

V gene TRBV7-2 combines with J gene TRBJ1-5; no clear D gene. This CDR3 region has 13 residues. The V end lost 8 bases, the J end lost 4 bases, and 12 bases lay between the germline ends. Germline values: CDR1 SGHTA, CDR2 FQGNSA. CDR3 amino acids: CASGDGPNQPQHF. The CDR3 DNA reads as TGTGCCAGCGGAGACGGGCCGAATCAGCCCCAGCATTTT.